These 17 T cell receptor beta chains were sequenced from one sample in a study of shared clonotypes between healthy human individuals (dated by TCRdb to the early 2020s). CD8 naive samples were obtained by positive selection for CCR7 among CD45RO-negative cells, yielding a CD45RA+CCR7+ population from which TemRA cells were excluded. Library preparation was by the immunoSEQ multiplex PCR assay. TCRdb took this table from immuneACCESS and kept in-frame rearrangements with V and J called. Such tables lack part of the clones; where checked against another copy, unresolved V genes explain under half of the gap, and the rest is unexplained. Present in this sample are 2 million to 2.5 million clones, over 85% of which were seen just once. Jointly, the top ten make up about 1.1% of the sample. The source material was naive CD8+ T cells sorted from blood. What the cell subset or site label conveys for this sample: CD45RA+CCR7+. Receptor source: a man aged 18 to 35 in good health.

The V call is TRBV5-4, the J call TRBJ1-1, with D unresolved. This CDR3 has 13 residues. V dropped 4 bases and J dropped 1 base, with 8 bases sitting between them. Germline CDR1 reads SGHNT; CDR2 reads YYREEE (reference sequence). CDR3 DNA: TGTGCCAGCAGCCGGGTATCGAACACTGAAGCTTTCTTT. Translating it yields CASSRVSNTEAFF.

With respect to this clone: This same CDR3 is encoded by further DNA sequences in the sample. The CDR3 region is CASSPGTGYEQYF. The CDR3 DNA reads TGTGCCAGCTCACCCGGGACAGGCTACGAGCAGTACTTC. The V call is TRBV18, the J call TRBJ2-7; 8 nucleotides line up with TRBD1. CDR1 KGHSH and CDR2 LQKENI come from the germline V gene. Germline trimming cut 3 bases from V and 3 bases from J; bases unmatched to any gene: 1. This CDR3 spans 13 amino acids.

This clone was recorded only once. The CDR3 here is CASSIAPSGSNEQFF. The CDR3 DNA sequence: TGTGCCAGTAGTATAGCCCCTAGCGGGAGCAATGAGCAGTTCTTC. This rearrangement joins TRBV19 to TRBJ2-1; 10 nucleotides agree with TRBD2. Trimming removed 1 base from V and 6 bases from J; junction bases left unmatched: 3. The CDR3 has 15 amino acids. Germline assignment: CDR1 LNHDA and CDR2 SQIVND (reference sequence).

V gene TRBV4-1 combines with J gene TRBJ2-7; no clear D gene. Trimming left V 2 bases short and J 1 base short, with 9 bases between. The length of the CDR3 is 14 residues. Germline assignment: CDR1 MGHRA and CDR2 YSYEKL. As DNA, the CDR3 is TGCGCCAGCAGCCAACGGGCAGTGTCCTACGAGCAGTACTTC. Amino acid sequence: CASSQRAVSYEQYF.

The rearrangement uses TRBV4-1 and TRBJ2-5, with D perhaps matching TRBD2 (5 bases). CDR1 and CDR2 (germline): MGHRA, YSYEKL. The ends were cut back, 4 bases at V and 4 bases at J, with 16 bases in the middle. The CDR3 has 15 amino acids. The CDR3 region is CASSPESRAVETQYF. For the CDR3, the DNA is TGCGCCAGCAGCCCAGAGTCGCGGGCAGTAGAGACCCAGTACTTC.

J is TRBJ2-2 and V is TRBV19; D unclear. The length of the CDR3 is 15 residues. The V end was cut by 7 bases, the J end by 2 bases, with 14 bases between. Germline V gene data show CDR1 as LNHDA and CDR2 as SQIVND (reference sequence). CDR3 DNA: TGTGCCAGTACCCCCGGCAGGATCAACACCGGGGAGCTGTTTTTT. Protein product: CASTPGRINTGELFF.

The genes are TRBV5-8 and TRBJ2-2; D ambiguous. Germline CDR1 is SGHTS and CDR2 is YDEGEE. Trimming stripped 4 bases from V and 1 base from J, with 14 bases between. This CDR3 has 16 amino acids. The CDR3 region is CASSQVDFQNTGELFF. The DNA of the CDR3 is TGTGCCAGCAGCCAGGTAGACTTCCAGAACACCGGGGAGCTGTTTTTT.

The chain joins TRBV9 to TRBJ2-2, with D possibly being TRBD2 (5 bases). Germline V gene lookup returns CDR1 SGDLS and CDR2 YYNGEE. Trimming removed 6 bases at V and 4 bases at J, with 10 bases between. The CDR3 contains 13 residues. CDR3 sequence reads: CASKEATTGELFF. As DNA, the CDR3 is TGTGCCAGCAAGGAGGCCACCACCGGGGAGCTGTTTTTT.

V usage is TRBV5-5 and J usage is TRBJ2-7; tentative D call: TRBD2 (5 bases). This CDR3 contains 13 residues. The germline CDR1 and CDR2 sequences are SGHKS and YYEKEE (reference sequence). Trimming shortened V by 0 bases and J by 5 bases, and 9 bases separated the two germline ends. The CDR3 reads CASSLVSGNEQYF. CDR3 DNA: TGTGCCAGCAGCTTGGTTTCCGGGAACGAGCAGTACTTC.

J is TRBJ2-7 and V is TRBV4-1, with a weak D call TRBD2 (6 bases). With 0 bases removed from V and 6 bases from J, the gap between germline ends came to 9 bases. Germline assignment: CDR1 MGHRA and CDR2 YSYEKL. The CDR3 covers 13 residues. The CDR3 reads CASSQDNGGEQYF. CDR3 sequence (DNA): TGCGCCAGCAGCCAAGATAACGGGGGCGAGCAGTACTTC.

The genes are TRBV6-1 and TRBJ1-5; D unclear. V was trimmed by 4 bases and J by 3 bases, leaving 10 bases between them. Germline values: CDR1 MNHNS, CDR2 SASEGT. The CDR3 is 14 residues long. In DNA form, the CDR3 reads TGTGCCAGCAGTGTAACACAGTTCAATCAGCCCCAGCATTTT. Translation: CASSVTQFNQPQHF.

V usage is TRBV11-1 and J usage is TRBJ2-3; D may be TRBD2 (5 bases). CDR1 SGHAT and CDR2 FQDESV come from the germline V gene (reference sequence). V lost 4 bases and J 0 bases, leaving 11 bases between the germline ends. The CDR3 extends over 15 amino acids. CDR3 in DNA: TGTGCCAGCAGCTCCAGGACGGGGAGCACAGATACGCAGTATTTT. This codes for CASSSRTGSTDTQYF. The whole variable domain, remainder taken from reference TRBV11-1 and TRBJ2-3, is EAEVAQSPRYKITEKSQAVAFWCDPISGHATLYWYRQILGQGPELLVQFQDESVVDDSQLPKDRFSAERLKGVDSTLKIQPAELGDSAMYLCASSSRTGSTDTQYFGPGTRLTVL.

The chain is built from TRBV2 and TRBJ2-3; 12 bases match TRBD2. Germline V gene data show CDR1 as SNHLY and CDR2 as FYNNEI. This CDR3 is 16 amino acids long. V shed 7 bases and J 6 bases; nucleotides not matched to a gene: 11. The CDR3 nucleotides read TGTGCCAGCACCCGAGGGCCTAGCGGGGGGGCGGATACGCAGTATTTT. This translates into CASTRGPSGGADTQYF.

V gene TRBV19 combines with J gene TRBJ1-6; maybe TRBD1 (5 bases). The CDR3 length is 15 residues. Germline values: CDR1 LNHDA, CDR2 SQIVND (reference sequence). V dropped 6 bases and J dropped 6 bases, with 15 bases sitting between them. The CDR3 loop reads CASRWDPRANSPLHF. Written as DNA, the CDR3 is TGTGCCAGTAGGTGGGACCCTCGGGCTAATTCACCCCTCCACTTT. The full variable domain, rest sourced from reference TRBV19 and TRBJ1-6, is DGGITQSPKYLFRKEGQNVTLSCEQNLNHDAMYWYRQDPGQGLRLIYYSQIVNDFQKGDIAEGYSVSREKKESFPLTVTSAQKNPTAFYLCASRWDPRANSPLHFGNGTRLTVT.

This clone was observed a single time. The gene calls are TRBV14 and TRBJ2-3, with 7 positions matching TRBD2. V dropped 4 bases and J dropped 0; count of bases not matched to a gene: 10. The germline V gene encodes CDR1 SGHDN and CDR2 FVKESK. This CDR3 has 17 residues. CDR3 sequence: CASSLSGADSSTDTQYF. The CDR3 nucleotides are TGTGCCAGCAGCCTGAGCGGGGCTGATTCTAGCACAGATACGCAGTATTTT.

The chain has TRBV6-1 and TRBJ1-2; D not certain. The CDR3 has 16 residues. The germline CDR1 and CDR2 sequences are MNHNS and SASEGT. V was cut by 2 bases and J by 4 bases, with 17 bases left in between. CDR3 DNA: TGTGCCAGCAGTGAAAAGGGCGGTAGGCCTATCTATGGCTACACCTTC. The encoded protein is CASSEKGGRPIYGYTF.

The CDR3 coding sequence is TGTGCCTGGAGTACCGGGGGGAGCACTGAAGCTTTCTTT. Residues: CAWSTGGSTEAFF. The chain employs TRBV30 and TRBJ1-1, with D tentatively TRBD1 (5 bases). The V end was cut by 2 bases, the J end by 4 bases, with 11 bases between. This CDR3 comprises 13 residues. Per the germline V gene, CDR1 is GTSNPN and CDR2 is SVGIG (reference sequence). Full variable domain (missing parts from reference TRBV30 and TRBJ1-1): SQTIHQWPATLVQPVGSPLSLECTVEGTSNPNLYWYRQAAGRGLQLLFYSVGIGQISSEVPQNLSASRPQDRQFILSSKKLLLSDSGFYLCAWSTGGSTEAFFGQGTRLTVV.